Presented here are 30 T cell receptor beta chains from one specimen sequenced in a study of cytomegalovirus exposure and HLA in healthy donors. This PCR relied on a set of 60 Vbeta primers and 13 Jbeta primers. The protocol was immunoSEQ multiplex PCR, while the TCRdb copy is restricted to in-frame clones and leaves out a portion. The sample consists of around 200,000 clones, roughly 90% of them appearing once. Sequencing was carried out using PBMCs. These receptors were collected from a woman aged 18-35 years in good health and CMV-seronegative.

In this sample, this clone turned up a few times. DNA of the CDR3: TGTGCCAGCAGCTTAACTAGCGGGTCAGGGACCCAGTACTTC. Translated, it gives CASSLTSGSGTQYF. The V call is TRBV7-2, the J call TRBJ2-5; 9 bases match TRBD2. Germline V gene sequence: CDR1 SGHTA, CDR2 FQGNSA. Unmatched junction bases numbered 5, after V lost 2 bases and J lost 7 bases. The CDR3 loop spans 14 amino acids.

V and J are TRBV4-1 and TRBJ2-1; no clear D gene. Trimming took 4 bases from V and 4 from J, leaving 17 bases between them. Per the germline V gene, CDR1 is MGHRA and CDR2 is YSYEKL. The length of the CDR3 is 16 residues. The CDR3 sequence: CASSPNPGDLYNEQFF. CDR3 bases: TGCGCCAGCAGCCCCAATCCCGGAGACTTGTACAATGAGCAGTTCTTC.

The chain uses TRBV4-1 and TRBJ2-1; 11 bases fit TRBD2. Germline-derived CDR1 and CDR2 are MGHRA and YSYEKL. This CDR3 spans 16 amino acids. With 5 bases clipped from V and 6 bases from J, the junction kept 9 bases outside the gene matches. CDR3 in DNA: TGCGCCAGCAGCTACCAAGCTAGCGGGGGGTCCAATGAGCAGTTCTTC. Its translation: CASSYQASGGSNEQFF.

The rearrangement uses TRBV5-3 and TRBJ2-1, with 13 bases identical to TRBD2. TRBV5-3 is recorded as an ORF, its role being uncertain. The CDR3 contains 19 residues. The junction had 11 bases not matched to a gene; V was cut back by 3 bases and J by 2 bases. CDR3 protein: CARSWGTELAGGAYNEQFF. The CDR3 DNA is TGTGCCAGAAGCTGGGGGACAGAACTAGCGGGAGGGGCCTACAATGAGCAGTTCTTC.

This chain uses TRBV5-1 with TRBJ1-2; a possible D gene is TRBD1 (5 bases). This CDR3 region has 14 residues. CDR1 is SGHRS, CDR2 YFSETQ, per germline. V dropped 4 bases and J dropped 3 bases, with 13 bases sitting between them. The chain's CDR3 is CASSIRPTDYGYTF. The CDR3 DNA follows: TGCGCCAGCAGCATCCGACCGACAGACTATGGCTACACCTTC.

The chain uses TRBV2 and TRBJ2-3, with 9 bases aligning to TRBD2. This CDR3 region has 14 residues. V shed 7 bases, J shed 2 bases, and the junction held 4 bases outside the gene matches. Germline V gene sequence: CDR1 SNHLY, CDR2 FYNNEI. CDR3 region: CASKGLAPTDTQYF. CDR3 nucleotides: TGTGCCAGCAAGGGACTAGCACCCACAGATACGCAGTATTTT. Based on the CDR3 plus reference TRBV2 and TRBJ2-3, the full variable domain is EPEVTQTPSHQVTQMGQEVILRCVPISNHLYFYWYRQILGQKVEFLVSFYNNEISEKSEIFDDQFSVERPDGSNFTLKIRSTKLEDSAMYFCASKGLAPTDTQYFGPGTRLTVL.

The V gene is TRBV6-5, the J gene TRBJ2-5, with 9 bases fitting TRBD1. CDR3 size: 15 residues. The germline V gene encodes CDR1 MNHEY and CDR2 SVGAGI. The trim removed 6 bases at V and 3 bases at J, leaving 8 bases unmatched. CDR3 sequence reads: CASRAQGAGEETQYF. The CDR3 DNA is TGTGCCAGCAGGGCACAGGGGGCGGGAGAAGAGACCCAGTACTTC.

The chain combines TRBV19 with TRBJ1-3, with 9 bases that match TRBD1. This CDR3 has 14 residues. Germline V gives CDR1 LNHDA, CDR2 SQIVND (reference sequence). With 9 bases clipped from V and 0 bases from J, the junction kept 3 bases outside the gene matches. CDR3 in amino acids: CASLDRGSGNTIYF. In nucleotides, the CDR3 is TGTGCCAGCTTGGACAGGGGCTCTGGAAACACCATATATTTT. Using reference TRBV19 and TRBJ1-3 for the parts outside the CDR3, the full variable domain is DGGITQSPKYLFRKEGQNVTLSCEQNLNHDAMYWYRQDPGQGLRLIYYSQIVNDFQKGDIAEGYSVSREKKESFPLTVTSAQKNPTAFYLCASLDRGSGNTIYFGEGSWLTVV.

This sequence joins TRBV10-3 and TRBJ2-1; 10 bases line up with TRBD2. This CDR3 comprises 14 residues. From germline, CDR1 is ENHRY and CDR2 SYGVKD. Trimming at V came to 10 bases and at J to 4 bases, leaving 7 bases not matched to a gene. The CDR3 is CASSGTSAYNEQFF. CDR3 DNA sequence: TGTGCCAGCTCCGGGACTAGCGCATACAATGAGCAGTTCTTC.

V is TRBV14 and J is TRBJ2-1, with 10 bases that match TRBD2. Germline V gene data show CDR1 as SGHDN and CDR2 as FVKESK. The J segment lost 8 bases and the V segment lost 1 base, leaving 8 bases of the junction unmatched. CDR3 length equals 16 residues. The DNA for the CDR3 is TGTGCCAGCAGCCAAGGGGAAGCGGGAGGGGTCCATGAGCAGTTCTTC. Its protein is CASSQGEAGGVHEQFF.

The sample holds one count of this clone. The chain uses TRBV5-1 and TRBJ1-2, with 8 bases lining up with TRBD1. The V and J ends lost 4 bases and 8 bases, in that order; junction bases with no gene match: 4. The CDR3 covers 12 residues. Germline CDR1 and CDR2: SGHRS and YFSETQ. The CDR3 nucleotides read TGCGCCAGCAGCCGGACAGGGAACGGCTACACCTTC. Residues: CASSRTGNGYTF. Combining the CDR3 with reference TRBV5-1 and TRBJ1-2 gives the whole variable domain KAGVTQTPRYLIKTRGQQVTLSCSPISGHRSVSWYQQTPGQGLQFLFEYFSETQRNKGNFPGRFSGRQFSNSRSEMNVSTLELGDSALYLCASSRTGNGYTFGSGTRLTVV.

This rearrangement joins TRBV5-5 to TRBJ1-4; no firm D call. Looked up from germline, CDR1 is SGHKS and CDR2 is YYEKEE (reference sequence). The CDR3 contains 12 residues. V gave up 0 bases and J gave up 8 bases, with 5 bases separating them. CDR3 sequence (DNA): TGTGCCAGCAGCTTGGCGGGGGAAAAACTGTTTTTT. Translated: CASSLAGEKLFF. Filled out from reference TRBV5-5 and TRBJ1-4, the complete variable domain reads DAGVTQSPTHLIKTRGQQVTLRCSPISGHKSVSWYQQVLGQGPQFIFQYYEKEERGRGNFPDRFSARQFPNYSSELNVNALLLGDSALYLCASSLAGEKLFFGSGTQLSVL.

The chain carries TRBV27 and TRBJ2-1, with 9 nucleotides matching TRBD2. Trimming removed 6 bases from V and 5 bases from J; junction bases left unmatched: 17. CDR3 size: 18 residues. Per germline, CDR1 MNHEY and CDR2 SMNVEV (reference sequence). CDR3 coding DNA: TGTGCCAGCAGACAAAGAGTGGCGGGAGGGGGGACAAACAATGAGCAGTTCTTC. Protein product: CASRQRVAGGGTNNEQFF.

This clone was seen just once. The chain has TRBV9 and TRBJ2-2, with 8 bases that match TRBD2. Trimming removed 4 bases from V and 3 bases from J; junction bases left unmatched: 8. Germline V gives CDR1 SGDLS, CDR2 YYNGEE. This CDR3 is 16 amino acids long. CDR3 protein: CASSPGVAGYTGELFF. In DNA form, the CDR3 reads TGTGCCAGCAGCCCCGGGGTAGCGGGGTACACCGGGGAGCTGTTTTTT.

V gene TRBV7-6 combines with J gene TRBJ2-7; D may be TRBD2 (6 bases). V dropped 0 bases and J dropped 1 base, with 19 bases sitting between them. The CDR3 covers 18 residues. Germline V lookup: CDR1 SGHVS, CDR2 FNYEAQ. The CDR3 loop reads CASSLAPQRRERSYEQYF. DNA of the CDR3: TGTGCCAGCAGCTTAGCGCCCCAGAGGCGGGAACGGTCCTACGAGCAGTACTTC.

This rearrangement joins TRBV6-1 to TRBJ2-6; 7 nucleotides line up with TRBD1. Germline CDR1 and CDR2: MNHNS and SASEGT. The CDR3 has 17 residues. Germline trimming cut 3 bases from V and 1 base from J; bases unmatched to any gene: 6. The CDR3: CASSEVNRGSGANVLTF. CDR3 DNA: TGTGCCAGCAGTGAGGTCAACAGGGGTTCTGGGGCCAACGTCCTGACTTTC.

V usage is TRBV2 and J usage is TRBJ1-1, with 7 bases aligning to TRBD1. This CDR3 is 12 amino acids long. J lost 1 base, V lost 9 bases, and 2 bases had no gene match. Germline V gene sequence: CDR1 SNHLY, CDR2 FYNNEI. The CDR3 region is CARGTENTEAFF. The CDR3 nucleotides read TGTGCCAGAGGGACAGAGAACACTGAAGCTTTCTTT.

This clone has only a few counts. The CDR3, as DNA: TGTGCCAGCAGCTCCGCGATACAGGGACACAATGAGCAGTTCTTC. Amino acids: CASSSAIQGHNEQFF. This rearrangement joins TRBV11-2 to TRBJ2-1, with D maybe TRBD1 (6 bases). CDR1 is SGHAT and CDR2 is FQNNGV in the germline V gene. V was pared by 4 bases and J by 5 bases, with 15 bases between. The CDR3 sequence is 15 residues long. Complete variable domain (other parts from reference TRBV11-2 and TRBJ2-1): EAGVAQSPRYKIIEKRQSVAFWCNPISGHATLYWYQQILGQGPKLLIQFQNNGVVDDSQLPKDRFSAERLKGVDSTLKIQPAKLEDSAVYLCASSSAIQGHNEQFFGPGTRLTVL.

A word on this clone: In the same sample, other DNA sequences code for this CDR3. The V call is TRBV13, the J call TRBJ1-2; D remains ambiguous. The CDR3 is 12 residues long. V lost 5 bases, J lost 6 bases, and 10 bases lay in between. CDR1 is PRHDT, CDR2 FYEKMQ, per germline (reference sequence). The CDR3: CASSLRRDGYTF. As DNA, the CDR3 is TGTGCCAGCAGCCTGAGGAGGGATGGCTACACCTTC.

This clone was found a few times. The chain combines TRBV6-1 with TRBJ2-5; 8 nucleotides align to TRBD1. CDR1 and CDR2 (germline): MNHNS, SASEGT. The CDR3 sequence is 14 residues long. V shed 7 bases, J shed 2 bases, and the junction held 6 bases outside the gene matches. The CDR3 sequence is CASNSGQGQETQYF. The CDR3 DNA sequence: TGTGCCAGCAACTCAGGACAGGGACAAGAGACCCAGTACTTC.

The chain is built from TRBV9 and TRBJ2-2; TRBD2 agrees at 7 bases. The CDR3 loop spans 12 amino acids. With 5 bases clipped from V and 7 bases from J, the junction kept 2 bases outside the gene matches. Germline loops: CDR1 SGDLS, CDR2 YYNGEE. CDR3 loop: CASSGEGGELFF. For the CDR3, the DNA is TGTGCCAGCAGTGGGGAGGGCGGGGAGCTGTTTTTT.

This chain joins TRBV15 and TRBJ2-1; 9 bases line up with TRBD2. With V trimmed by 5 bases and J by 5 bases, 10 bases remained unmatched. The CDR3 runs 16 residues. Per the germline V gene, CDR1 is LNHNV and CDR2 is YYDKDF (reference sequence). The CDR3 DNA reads TGTGCCACCAGCGCCAACGGACTAGCGAGTAACAATGAGCAGTTCTTC. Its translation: CATSANGLASNNEQFF.

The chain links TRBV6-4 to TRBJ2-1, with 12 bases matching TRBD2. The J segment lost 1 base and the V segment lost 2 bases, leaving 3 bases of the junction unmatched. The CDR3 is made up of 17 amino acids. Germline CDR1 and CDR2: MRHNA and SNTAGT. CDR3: CASSDETSGSSYNEQFF. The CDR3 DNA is TGTGCCAGCAGTGACGAGACTAGCGGGAGTTCCTACAATGAGCAGTTCTTC.

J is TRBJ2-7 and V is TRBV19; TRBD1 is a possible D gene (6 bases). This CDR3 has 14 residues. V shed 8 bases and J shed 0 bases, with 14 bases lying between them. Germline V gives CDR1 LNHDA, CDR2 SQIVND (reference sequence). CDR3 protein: CASSDSMSSYEQYF. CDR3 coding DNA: TGTGCCAGTTCGGACAGTATGAGCTCCTACGAGCAGTACTTC. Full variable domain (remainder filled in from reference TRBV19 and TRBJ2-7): DGGITQSPKYLFRKEGQNVTLSCEQNLNHDAMYWYRQDPGQGLRLIYYSQIVNDFQKGDIAEGYSVSREKKESFPLTVTSAQKNPTAFYLCASSDSMSSYEQYFGPGTRLTVT.

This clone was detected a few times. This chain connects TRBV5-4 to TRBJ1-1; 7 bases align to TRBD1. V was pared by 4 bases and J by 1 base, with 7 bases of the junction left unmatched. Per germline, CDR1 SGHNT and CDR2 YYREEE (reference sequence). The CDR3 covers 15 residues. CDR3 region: CASSARQGPNTEAFF. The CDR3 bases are TGTGCCAGCAGCGCCCGACAGGGACCGAACACTGAAGCTTTCTTT. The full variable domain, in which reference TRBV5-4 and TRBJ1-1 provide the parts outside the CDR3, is ETGVTQSPTHLIKTRGQQVTLRCSSQSGHNTVSWYQQALGQGPQFIFQYYREEENGRGNFPPRFSGLQFPNYSSELNVNALELDDSALYLCASSARQGPNTEAFFGQGTRLTVV.

In nucleotides, the CDR3 is TGTGCCAGCACTCCCCCGGTACTAGCCGGGGGGACCGGGGAGCTGTTTTTT. This gives the protein CASTPPVLAGGTGELFF. The chain is built from TRBV13 and TRBJ2-2, with TRBD2 matching 7 bases. V lost 7 bases, J lost 5 bases, and 16 bases stayed unmatched. This CDR3 contains 17 residues. CDR1 and CDR2 (germline): PRHDT, FYEKMQ (reference sequence).

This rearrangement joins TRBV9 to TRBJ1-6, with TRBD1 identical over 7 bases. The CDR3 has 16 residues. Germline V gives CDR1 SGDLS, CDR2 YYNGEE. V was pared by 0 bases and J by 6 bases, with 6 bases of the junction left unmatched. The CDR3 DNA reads TGTGCCAGCAGCGTAGGAGGGGGCGCGATTAATTCACCCCTCCACTTT. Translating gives CASSVGGGAINSPLHF.

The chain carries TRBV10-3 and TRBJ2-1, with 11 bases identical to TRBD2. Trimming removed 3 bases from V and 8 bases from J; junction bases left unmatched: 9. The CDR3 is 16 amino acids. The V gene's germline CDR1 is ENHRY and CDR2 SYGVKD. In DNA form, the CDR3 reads TGTGCCATCAGTGAAACGGGTAGCGGGGGGGCGGATGAGCAGTTCTTC. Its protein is CAISETGSGGADEQFF.

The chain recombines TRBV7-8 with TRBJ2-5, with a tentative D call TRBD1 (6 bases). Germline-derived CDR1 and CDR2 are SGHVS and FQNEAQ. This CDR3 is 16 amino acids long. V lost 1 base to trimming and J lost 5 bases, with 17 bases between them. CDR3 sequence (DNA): TGTGCCAGCAGCTTAGACGCAAGAGGGGGACGGGAGACCCAGTACTTC. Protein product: CASSLDARGGRETQYF.

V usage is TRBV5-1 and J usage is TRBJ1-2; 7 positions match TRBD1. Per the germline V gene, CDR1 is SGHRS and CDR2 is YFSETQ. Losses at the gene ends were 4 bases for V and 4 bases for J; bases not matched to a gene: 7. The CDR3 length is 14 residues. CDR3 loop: CASSLTGVTYGYTF. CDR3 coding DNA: TGCGCCAGCAGCCTCACAGGGGTTACCTATGGCTACACCTTC.